The 17 T cell receptor beta chains in this list originate from one sample, sequenced in a study of shared clonotypes between healthy human individuals. Some clones are missing from TCRdb's copy, which holds only in-frame ones; the method was immunoSEQ multiplex PCR. Counted here are around 750,000 clones, around 74% occurring once; the ten biggest clones make up approximately 1.8%. Input material: memory CD4+ T cells sorted from blood. The subset denotes: CD45RA-negative fraction. Receptors originate from a woman in her thirties in good health.

This sequence joins TRBV6-5 and TRBJ1-5, with 9 positions matching TRBD1. V lost 6 bases to trimming and J lost 0 bases; unmatched junction nucleotides: 3. The CDR3 has 15 residues. The germline gives CDR1 MNHEY, CDR2 SVGAGI. This chain's CDR3 is CASRRGQGSNQPQHF. The CDR3, as DNA: TGTGCCAGCAGACGGGGACAGGGTAGCAATCAGCCCCAGCATTTT.

The chain carries TRBV6-1 and TRBJ2-1, with 9 nucleotides matching TRBD1. This CDR3 is 12 amino acids long. Germline loops: CDR1 MNHNS, CDR2 SASEGT. J gave up 8 bases and V 6 bases, and 2 bases lay outside the gene matches. Written as DNA, the CDR3 is TGTGCCAGCAGGGACAGGGGCGATGAGCAGTTCTTC. This codes for CASRDRGDEQFF.

The rearrangement uses TRBV9 and TRBJ2-7; perhaps TRBD1 as D (5 bases). This CDR3 is 13 amino acids long. The V end lost 3 bases, the J end lost 4 bases, and 11 bases lay between the germline ends. The germline CDR1 and CDR2 sequences are SGDLS and YYNGEE. CDR3 nucleotide sequence: TGTGCCAGCAGCGGACAGAATCCATACGAGCAGTACTTC. This codes for CASSGQNPYEQYF.

The chain has TRBV27 and TRBJ2-1, with D unresolved. Trimming stripped 1 base from V and 5 bases from J, with 6 bases between. This CDR3 comprises 13 residues. CDR1 and CDR2 from the germline V gene are MNHEY and SMNVEV (reference sequence). Here the CDR3 reads CASSLYAHNEQFF. The CDR3 DNA sequence: TGTGCCAGCAGTTTATATGCCCACAATGAGCAGTTCTTC.

V and J are TRBV25-1 and TRBJ2-2, with D uncertain. Deletions cut 3 bases from V and 1 base from J, with 9 bases between. The CDR3 consists of 15 residues. Looked up from germline, CDR1 is MGHDK and CDR2 is SYGVNS. The CDR3 DNA follows: TGTGCCAGCAGTGACCCCTCCCGGAACACCGGGGAGCTGTTTTTT. It encodes CASSDPSRNTGELFF.

The CDR3 DNA sequence: TGTGCCAGCAGTTACTCGGGAAGCGTCCGGAATGGCTACACCTTC. It translates to CASSYSGSVRNGYTF. The chain couples TRBV6-5 to TRBJ1-2; D not certain. CDR3 length equals 15 residues. V was trimmed by 0 bases and J by 6 bases, leaving 14 bases between them. Germline-derived CDR1 and CDR2 are MNHEY and SVGAGI.

The gene calls are TRBV9 and TRBJ2-7, with D unresolved. V was clipped by 0 bases and J by 0 bases, with 7 bases between them. The CDR3 is 14 residues long. Germline CDR1 and CDR2: SGDLS and YYNGEE. Written as DNA, the CDR3 is TGTGCCAGCAGCGTAGGAACGAACTCCTACGAGCAGTACTTC. Amino acids: CASSVGTNSYEQYF.

The table lists this clone with a few counts. CDR3 amino acids: CASSPTRTVVYSSQYF. The CDR3 nucleotides are TGTGCCAGCAGCCCAACTAGGACAGTAGTTTACAGTTCGCAGTACTTC. The J gene is TRBJ2-7, the V gene TRBV2; tentative D call: TRBD1 (6 bases). The CDR3 is 16 amino acids. V lost 6 bases and J 9 bases, leaving 27 bases between the germline ends. Germline assignment: CDR1 SNHLY and CDR2 FYNNEI.

This clone has a handful of counts. Other DNA sequences in this sample translate to the same CDR3. V usage is TRBV5-1 and J usage is TRBJ2-5; the D is unclear. Looked up from germline, CDR1 is SGHRS and CDR2 is YFSETQ. This CDR3 contains 12 residues. Deletions cut 0 bases from V and 4 bases from J, with 4 bases between. CDR3 residues: CASSLEGETQYF. Here the CDR3 DNA reads TGCGCCAGCAGCTTGGAAGGAGAGACCCAGTACTTC.

This chain uses TRBV9 with TRBJ2-7; D may be TRBD1 (6 bases). The CDR3 is 15 residues long. CDR1 is SGDLS and CDR2 is YYNGEE in the germline V gene. V gave up 3 bases and J gave up 1 base, with 14 bases separating them. The DNA of the CDR3 is TGTGCCAGCAGCGCCTCGAGGGGGATGTCCTACGAGCAGTACTTC. It codes for CASSASRGMSYEQYF. Full variable domain (remainder filled in from reference TRBV9 and TRBJ2-7): DSGVTQTPKHLITATGQRVTLRCSPRSGDLSVYWYQQSLDQGLQFLIQYYNGEERAKGNILERFSAQQFPDLHSELNLSSLELGDSALYFCASSASRGMSYEQYFGPGTRLTVT.

As for this clone: The same CDR3 can be traced to other DNA sequences in this sample. The chain couples TRBV19 to TRBJ1-5, with a weak D call TRBD1 (5 bases). V was clipped by 4 bases and J by 1 base, with 11 bases between them. CDR3 size: 15 residues. Germline V gene sequence: CDR1 LNHDA, CDR2 SQIVND (reference sequence). For the CDR3, the DNA is TGTGCCAGTAGTAGGGGCAGGGACAGCAATCAGCCCCAGCATTTT. This translates into CASSRGRDSNQPQHF.

The chain joins TRBV29-1 to TRBJ1-3; D is unresolved. The V end lost 0 bases, the J end lost 4 bases, and 7 bases lay between the germline ends. The CDR3 loop spans 13 amino acids. CDR1 SQVTM and CDR2 ANQGSEA come from the germline V gene. DNA for the CDR3: TGCAGCGTTGAAGATCTCCAAGGAAACACCATATATTTT. Protein sequence: CSVEDLQGNTIYF.

The chain carries TRBV19 and TRBJ2-7, with TRBD2 matching 10 bases. The trim removed 4 bases at V and 2 bases at J, leaving 11 bases unmatched. The CDR3 sequence is 17 residues long. Germline CDR1 LNHDA, CDR2 SQIVND (reference sequence). The CDR3 nucleotides read TGTGCCAGTAGTAAAGGACTAGCGGATACATGGACCTACGAGCAGTACTTC. This translates into CASSKGLADTWTYEQYF.

The chain uses TRBV6-6 and TRBJ2-1; TRBD2 agrees at 14 bases. The CDR3 contains 14 residues. Germline values: CDR1 MNHNY, CDR2 SVGAGI (reference sequence). V shed 8 bases and J 8 bases; nucleotides not matched to a gene: 5. The CDR3 region is CASRGLAGVYEQFF. The CDR3 nucleotides are TGTGCCAGCCGGGGACTAGCGGGAGTTTATGAGCAGTTCTTC.

The chain carries TRBV7-9 and TRBJ2-2; maybe TRBD2 (5 bases). Germline assignment: CDR1 SEHNR and CDR2 FQNEAQ (reference sequence). The CDR3 spans 15 residues. The V gene lost 3 bases and the J gene lost 0 bases, with 8 bases spanning the gap. CDR3: CASSFTGANTGELFF. CDR3 nucleotides: TGTGCCAGCAGCTTCACCGGGGCGAACACCGGGGAGCTGTTTTTT.

The chain recombines TRBV27 with TRBJ2-7; D could derive from TRBD1 or TRBD2 (5 bases each). The CDR3 totals 16 residues. The V end was cut by 5 bases, the J end by 2 bases, with 19 bases between. The germline V gene has CDR1 MNHEY and CDR2 SMNVEV (reference sequence). CDR3 nucleotides: TGTGCCAGCAGTCCCGACTCCTTCCTGGGGGCCTACGAGCAGTACTTC. Residues: CASSPDSFLGAYEQYF.

This chain uses TRBV29-1 with TRBJ2-2; TRBD2 agrees at 7 bases. The germline gives CDR1 SQVTM, CDR2 ANQGSEA. The CDR3 runs 14 residues. The V segment lost 7 bases and the J segment 7 bases; nucleotides outside the gene matches: 12. The CDR3 nucleotides read TGCAGCGCCCAACAGAGACTAGCCGACGGGGAGCTGTTTTTT. It yields the protein CSAQQRLADGELFF.